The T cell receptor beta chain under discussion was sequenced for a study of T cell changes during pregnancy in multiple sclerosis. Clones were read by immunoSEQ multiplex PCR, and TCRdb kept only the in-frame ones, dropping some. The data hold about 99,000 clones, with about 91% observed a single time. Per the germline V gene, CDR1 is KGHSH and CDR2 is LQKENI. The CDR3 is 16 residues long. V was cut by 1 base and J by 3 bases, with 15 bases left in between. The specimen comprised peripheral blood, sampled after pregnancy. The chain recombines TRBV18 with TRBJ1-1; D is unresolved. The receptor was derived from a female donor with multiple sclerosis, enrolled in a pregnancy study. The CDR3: CASSPHRGISDTEAFF. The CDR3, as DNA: TGTGCCAGCTCACCACATCGGGGAATCTCGGACACTGAAGCTTTCTTT. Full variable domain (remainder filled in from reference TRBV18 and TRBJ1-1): NAGVMQNPRHLVRRRGQEARLRCSPMKGHSHVYWYRQLPEEGLKFMVYLQKENIIDESGMPKERFSAEFPKEGPSILRIQQVVRGDSAAYFCASSPHRGISDTEAFFGQGTRLTVV.